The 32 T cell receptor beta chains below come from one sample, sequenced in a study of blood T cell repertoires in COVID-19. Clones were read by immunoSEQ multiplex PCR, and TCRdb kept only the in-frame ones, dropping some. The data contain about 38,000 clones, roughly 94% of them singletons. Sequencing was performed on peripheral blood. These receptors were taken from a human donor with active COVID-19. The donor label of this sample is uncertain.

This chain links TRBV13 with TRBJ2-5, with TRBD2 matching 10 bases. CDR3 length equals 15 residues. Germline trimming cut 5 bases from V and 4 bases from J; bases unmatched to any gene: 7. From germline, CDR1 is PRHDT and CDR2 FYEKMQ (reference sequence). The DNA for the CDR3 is TGTGCCAGCAGCAGATCTAGCGGGGGATCAGAGACCCAGTACTTC. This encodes CASSRSSGGSETQYF.

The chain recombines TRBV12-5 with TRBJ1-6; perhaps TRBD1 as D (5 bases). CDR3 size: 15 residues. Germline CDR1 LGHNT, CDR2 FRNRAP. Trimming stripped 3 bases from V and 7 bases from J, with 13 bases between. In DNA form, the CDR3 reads TGTGCTAGTGGTTTAGGGACTTTGGGGAATTCACCCCTCCACTTT. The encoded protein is CASGLGTLGNSPLHF. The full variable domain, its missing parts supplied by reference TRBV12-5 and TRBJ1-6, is DARVTQTPRHKVTEMGQEVTMRCQPILGHNTVFWYRQTMMQGLELLAYFRNRAPLDDSGMPKDRFSAEMPDATLATLKIQPSEPRDSAVYFCASGLGTLGNSPLHFGNGTRLTVT.

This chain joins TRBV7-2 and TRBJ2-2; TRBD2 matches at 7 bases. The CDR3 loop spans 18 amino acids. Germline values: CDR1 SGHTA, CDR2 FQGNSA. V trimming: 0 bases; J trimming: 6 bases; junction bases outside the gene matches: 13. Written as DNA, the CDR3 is TGTGCCAGCAGCTTAGCGCTCATCCGGGGCGGGAGCGCCGGGGAGCTGTTTTTT. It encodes CASSLALIRGGSAGELFF.

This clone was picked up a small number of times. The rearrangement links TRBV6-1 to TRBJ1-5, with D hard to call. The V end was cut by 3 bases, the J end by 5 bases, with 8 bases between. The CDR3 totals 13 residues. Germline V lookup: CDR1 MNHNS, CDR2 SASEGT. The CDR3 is CASSDSPYQPQHF. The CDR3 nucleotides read TGTGCCAGCAGTGATTCCCCATATCAGCCCCAGCATTTT.

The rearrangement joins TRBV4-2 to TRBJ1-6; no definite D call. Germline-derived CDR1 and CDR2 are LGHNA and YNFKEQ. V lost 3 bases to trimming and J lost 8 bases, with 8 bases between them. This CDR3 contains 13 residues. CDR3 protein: CASSQISDSPLHF. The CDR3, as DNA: TGTGCCAGCAGCCAGATTTCGGATTCACCCCTCCACTTT.

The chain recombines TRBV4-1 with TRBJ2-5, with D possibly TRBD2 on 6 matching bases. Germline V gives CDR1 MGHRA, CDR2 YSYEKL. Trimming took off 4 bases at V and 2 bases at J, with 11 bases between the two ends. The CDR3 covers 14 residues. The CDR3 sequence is CASSLRAGQETQYF. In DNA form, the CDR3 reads TGCGCCAGCAGCCTCCGGGCGGGGCAAGAGACCCAGTACTTC.

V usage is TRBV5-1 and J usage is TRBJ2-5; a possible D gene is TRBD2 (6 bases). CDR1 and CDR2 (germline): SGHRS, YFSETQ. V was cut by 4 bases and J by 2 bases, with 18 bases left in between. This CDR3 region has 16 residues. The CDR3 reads CASSPMTSGSQETQYF. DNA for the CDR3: TGCGCCAGCAGCCCCATGACAAGCGGGTCTCAAGAGACCCAGTACTTC.

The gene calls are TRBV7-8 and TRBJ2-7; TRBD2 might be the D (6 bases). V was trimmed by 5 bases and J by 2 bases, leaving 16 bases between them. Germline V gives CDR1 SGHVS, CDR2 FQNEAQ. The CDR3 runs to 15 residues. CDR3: CASSPRSSATYEQYF. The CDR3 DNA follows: TGTGCCAGCAGCCCCCGTTCTAGCGCGACCTACGAGCAGTACTTC. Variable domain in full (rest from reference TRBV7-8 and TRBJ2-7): GAGVSQSPRYKVAKRGQDVALRCDPISGHVSLFWYQQALGQGPEFLTYFQNEAQLDKSGLPSDRFFAERPEGSVSTLKIQRTQQEDSAVYLCASSPRSSATYEQYFGPGTRLTVT.

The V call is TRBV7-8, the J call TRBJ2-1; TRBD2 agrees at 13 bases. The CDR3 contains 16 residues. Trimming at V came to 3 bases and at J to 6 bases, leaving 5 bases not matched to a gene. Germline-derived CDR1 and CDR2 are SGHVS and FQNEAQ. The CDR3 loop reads CASSFPTSGRANEQFF. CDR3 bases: TGTGCCAGCAGCTTCCCCACTAGCGGGAGGGCCAATGAGCAGTTCTTC.

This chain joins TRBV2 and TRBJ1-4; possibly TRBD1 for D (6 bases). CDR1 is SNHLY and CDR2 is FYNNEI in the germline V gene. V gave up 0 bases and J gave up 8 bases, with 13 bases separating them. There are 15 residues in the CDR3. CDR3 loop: CASSEARTGQEKLFF. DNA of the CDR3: TGTGCCAGCAGTGAAGCGCGTACAGGGCAGGAAAAACTGTTTTTT.

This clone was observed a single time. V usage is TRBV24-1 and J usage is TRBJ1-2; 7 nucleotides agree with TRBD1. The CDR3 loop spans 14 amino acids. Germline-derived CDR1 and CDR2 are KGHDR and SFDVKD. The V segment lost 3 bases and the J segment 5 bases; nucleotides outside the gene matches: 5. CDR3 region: CATSDAGTAYGYTF. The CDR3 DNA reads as TGTGCCACCAGTGATGCCGGGACAGCTTATGGCTACACCTTC.

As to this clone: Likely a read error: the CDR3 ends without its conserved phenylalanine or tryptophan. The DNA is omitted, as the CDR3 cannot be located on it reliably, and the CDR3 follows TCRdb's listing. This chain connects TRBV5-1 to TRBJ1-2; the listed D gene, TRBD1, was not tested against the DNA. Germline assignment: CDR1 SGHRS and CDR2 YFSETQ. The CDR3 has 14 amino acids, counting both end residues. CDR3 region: CASSYLESRQGARH.

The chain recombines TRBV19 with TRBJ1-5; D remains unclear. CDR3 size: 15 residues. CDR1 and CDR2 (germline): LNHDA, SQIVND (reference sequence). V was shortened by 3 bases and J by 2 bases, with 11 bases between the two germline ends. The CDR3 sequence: CASSIPPGGNQPQHF. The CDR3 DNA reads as TGTGCCAGTAGTATCCCTCCCGGGGGCAATCAGCCCCAGCATTTT. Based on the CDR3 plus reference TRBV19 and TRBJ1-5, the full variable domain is DGGITQSPKYLFRKEGQNVTLSCEQNLNHDAMYWYRQDPGQGLRLIYYSQIVNDFQKGDIAEGYSVSREKKESFPLTVTSAQKNPTAFYLCASSIPPGGNQPQHFGDGTRLSIL.

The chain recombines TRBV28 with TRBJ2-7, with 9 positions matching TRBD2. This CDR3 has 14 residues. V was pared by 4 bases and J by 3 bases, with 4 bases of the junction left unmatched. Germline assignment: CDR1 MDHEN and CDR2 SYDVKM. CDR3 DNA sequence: TGTGCCAGCAGTTGGAGACTAGCGGACTACGAGCAGTACTTC. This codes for CASSWRLADYEQYF.

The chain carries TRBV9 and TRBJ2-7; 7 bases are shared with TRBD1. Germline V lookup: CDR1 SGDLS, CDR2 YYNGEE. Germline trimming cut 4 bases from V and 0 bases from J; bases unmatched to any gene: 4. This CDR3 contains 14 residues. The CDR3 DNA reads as TGTGCCAGCAGCCTAGGGGGCACCTCCTACGAGCAGTACTTC. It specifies CASSLGGTSYEQYF. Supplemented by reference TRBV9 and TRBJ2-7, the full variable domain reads DSGVTQTPKHLITATGQRVTLRCSPRSGDLSVYWYQQSLDQGLQFLIQYYNGEERAKGNILERFSAQQFPDLHSELNLSSLELGDSALYFCASSLGGTSYEQYFGPGTRLTVT.

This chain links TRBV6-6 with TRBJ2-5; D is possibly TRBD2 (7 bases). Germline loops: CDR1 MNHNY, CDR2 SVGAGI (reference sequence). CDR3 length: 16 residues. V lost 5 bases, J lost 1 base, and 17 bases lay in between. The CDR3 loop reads CASSKPGAGAQETQYF. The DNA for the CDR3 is TGTGCCAGCAGTAAACCAGGGGCGGGGGCCCAAGAGACCCAGTACTTC.

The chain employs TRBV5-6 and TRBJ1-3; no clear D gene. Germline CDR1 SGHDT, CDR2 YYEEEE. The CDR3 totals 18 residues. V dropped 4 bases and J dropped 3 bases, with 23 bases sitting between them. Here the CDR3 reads CASSPMIRDGGFGNTIYF. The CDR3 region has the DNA TGTGCCAGCAGCCCTATGATTAGAGACGGAGGATTTGGAAACACCATATATTTT.

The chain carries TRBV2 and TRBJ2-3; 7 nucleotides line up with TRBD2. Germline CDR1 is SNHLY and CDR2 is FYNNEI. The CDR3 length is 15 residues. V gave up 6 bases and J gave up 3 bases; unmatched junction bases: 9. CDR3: CASRPRGDGTDTQYF. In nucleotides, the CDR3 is TGTGCCAGCAGGCCCCGGGGGGATGGGACAGATACGCAGTATTTT.

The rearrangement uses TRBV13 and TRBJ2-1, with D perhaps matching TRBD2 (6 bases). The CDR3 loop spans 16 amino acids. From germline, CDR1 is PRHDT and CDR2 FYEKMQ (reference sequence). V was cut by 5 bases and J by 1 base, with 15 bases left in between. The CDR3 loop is CASSGQTEGSYNEQFF. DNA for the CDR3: TGTGCCAGCAGCGGTCAGACGGAGGGGTCCTACAATGAGCAGTTCTTC.

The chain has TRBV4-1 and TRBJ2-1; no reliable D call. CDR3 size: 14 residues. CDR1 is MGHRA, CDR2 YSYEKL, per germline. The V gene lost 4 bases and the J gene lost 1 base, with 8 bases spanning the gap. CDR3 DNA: TGCGCCAGCAGCCCCGAGCTGTCCTACAATGAGCAGTTCTTC. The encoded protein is CASSPELSYNEQFF.

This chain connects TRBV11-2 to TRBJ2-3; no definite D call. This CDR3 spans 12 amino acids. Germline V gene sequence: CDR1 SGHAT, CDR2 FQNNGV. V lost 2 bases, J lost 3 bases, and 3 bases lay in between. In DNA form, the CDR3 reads TGTGCCAGCAGCTTAATAACAGATACGCAGTATTTT. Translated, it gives CASSLITDTQYF.

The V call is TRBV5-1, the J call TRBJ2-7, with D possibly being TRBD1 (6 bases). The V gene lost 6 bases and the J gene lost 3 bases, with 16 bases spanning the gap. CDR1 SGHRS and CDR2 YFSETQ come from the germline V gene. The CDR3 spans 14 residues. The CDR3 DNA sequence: TGCGCCAGCACGTTGTCGGACAGAGTCTACGAGCAGTACTTC. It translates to CASTLSDRVYEQYF.

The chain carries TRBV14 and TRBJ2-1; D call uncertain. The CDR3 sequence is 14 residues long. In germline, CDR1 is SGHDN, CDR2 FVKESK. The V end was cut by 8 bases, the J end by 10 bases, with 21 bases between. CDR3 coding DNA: TGTGCCAGCTCGGCGGCGGTAAAACGGTCGGAGCAGTTCTTC. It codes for CASSAAVKRSEQFF.

CDR3 in DNA: TGTGCCAGCAGTGAAATAAAGAGGATCCCCGGGGAGCTGTTTTTT. Amino acids: CASSEIKRIPGELFF. The rearrangement joins TRBV2 to TRBJ2-2; D remains ambiguous. CDR1 is SNHLY and CDR2 is FYNNEI in the germline V gene. The CDR3 covers 15 residues. Trimming pared 2 bases from V and 6 bases from J, leaving 13 bases between.

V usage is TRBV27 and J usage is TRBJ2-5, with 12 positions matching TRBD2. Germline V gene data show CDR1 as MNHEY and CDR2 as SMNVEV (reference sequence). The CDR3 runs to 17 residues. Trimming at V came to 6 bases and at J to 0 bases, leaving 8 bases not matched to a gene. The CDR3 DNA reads TGTGCCAGCAGGGCTCTAAGACTAGCGGGGGACCAAGAGACCCAGTACTTC. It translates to CASRALRLAGDQETQYF.

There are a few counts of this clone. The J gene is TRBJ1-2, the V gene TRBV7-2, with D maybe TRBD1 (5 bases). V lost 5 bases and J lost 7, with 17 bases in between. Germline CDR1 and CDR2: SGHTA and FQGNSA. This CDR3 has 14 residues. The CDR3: CASSPQGSSGGYTF. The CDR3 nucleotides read TGTGCCAGCAGCCCTCAGGGCTCGTCTGGTGGCTACACCTTC.

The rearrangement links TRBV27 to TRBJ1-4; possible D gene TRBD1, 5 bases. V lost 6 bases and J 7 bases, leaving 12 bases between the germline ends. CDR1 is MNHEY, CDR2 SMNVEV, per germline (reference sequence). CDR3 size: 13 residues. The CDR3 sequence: CASRLMGGEKLFF. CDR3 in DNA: TGTGCCAGCAGGCTTATGGGGGGTGAAAAACTGTTTTTT.

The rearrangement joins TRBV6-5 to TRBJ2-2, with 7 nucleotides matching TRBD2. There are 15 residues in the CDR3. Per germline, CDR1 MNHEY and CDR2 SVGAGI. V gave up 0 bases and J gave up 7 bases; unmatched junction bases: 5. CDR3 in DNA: TGTGCCAGCAGTTACTCGGGGGGGATGATCGGGGAGCTGTTTTTT. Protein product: CASSYSGGMIGELFF.

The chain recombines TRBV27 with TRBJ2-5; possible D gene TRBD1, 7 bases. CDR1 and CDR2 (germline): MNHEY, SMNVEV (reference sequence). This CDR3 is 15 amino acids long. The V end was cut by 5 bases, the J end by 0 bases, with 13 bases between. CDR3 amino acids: CASSQEGANQETQYF. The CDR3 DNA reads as TGTGCCAGCAGTCAGGAGGGGGCGAACCAAGAGACCCAGTACTTC.

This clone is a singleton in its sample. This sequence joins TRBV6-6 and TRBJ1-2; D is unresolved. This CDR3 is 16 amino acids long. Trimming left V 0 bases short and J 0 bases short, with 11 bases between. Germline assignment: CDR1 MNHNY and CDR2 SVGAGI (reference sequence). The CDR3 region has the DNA TGTGCCAGCAGTTACTCTACGGTTACCTCTAACTATGGCTACACCTTC. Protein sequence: CASSYSTVTSNYGYTF.

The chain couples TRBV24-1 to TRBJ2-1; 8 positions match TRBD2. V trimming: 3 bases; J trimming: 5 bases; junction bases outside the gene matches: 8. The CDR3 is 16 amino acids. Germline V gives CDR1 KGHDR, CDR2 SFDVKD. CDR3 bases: TGTGCCACCAGTGATCTCGGGGGGGCGCTGGACAATGAGCAGTTCTTC. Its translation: CATSDLGGALDNEQFF.

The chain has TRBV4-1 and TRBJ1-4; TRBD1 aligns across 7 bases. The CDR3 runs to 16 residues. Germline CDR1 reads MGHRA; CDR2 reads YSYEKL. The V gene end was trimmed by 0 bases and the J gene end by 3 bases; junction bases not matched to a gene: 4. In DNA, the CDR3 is TGCGCCAGCAGCCAAGATCGGGGACAGTCTAATGAAAAACTGTTTTTT. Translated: CASSQDRGQSNEKLFF.